These 9 T cell receptor beta chains originate from one sample sequenced in a study of CD8 T cells in Susac syndrome. RNA was extracted with the RNeasy kit, and a quantity of roughly 0.45 to 1 ug was reverse transcribed using random hexamers. Via MiXCR, TCRdb re-called the immunoSEQ multiplex PCR reads, giving one row per CDR3 protein. The sample contains about 300,000 distinct CDR3 sequences, around nine tenths of which appear only once. The sequenced material came from CD8+ T cells from PBMCs. The receptor set was obtained from a human donor with multiple sclerosis.

This sequence joins TRBV25-1 and TRBJ2-7; TRBD2 aligns across 10 bases. The CDR3 has 15 amino acids. Trimming removed 4 bases from V and 3 bases from J; junction bases left unmatched: 6. The V gene's germline CDR1 is MGHDK and CDR2 SYGVNS. The CDR3, as DNA: TGTGCCAGCAGTGCCCCCGGACTAGCGGTCTACGAGCAGTACTTC. It yields the protein CASSAPGLAVYEQYF.

The chain uses TRBV9 and TRBJ2-6; D is possibly TRBD2 (5 bases). CDR1 is SGDLS, CDR2 YYNGEE, per germline. Trimming left V 2 bases short and J 2 bases short, with 8 bases between. The CDR3 extends over 15 amino acids. The CDR3 protein is CASSVEGAGANVLTF. The CDR3 DNA sequence: TGTGCCAGCAGCGTTGAGGGAGCTGGGGCCAACGTCCTGACTTTC.

J is TRBJ2-3 and V is TRBV29-1, with D possibly matching TRBD1 (6 bases). The CDR3 runs 15 residues. CDR1 and CDR2 (germline): SQVTM, ANQGSEA. The germline V and J ends were trimmed by 1 base and 3 bases, with 14 bases remaining between them. This chain's CDR3 is CSVEGDTKGTDTQYF. The DNA of the CDR3 is TGCAGCGTTGAAGGGGACACCAAAGGAACAGATACGCAGTATTTT.

The rearrangement links TRBV12-3 or TRBV12-4 to TRBJ2-3; tentatively, D is TRBD1 or TRBD2 (5 bases each). The CDR3 is 14 amino acids. The V end lost 4 bases, the J end lost 4 bases, and 12 bases lay between the germline ends. The CDR3 DNA reads as TGTGCCAGCAGTTGGGGACGGCCGGCAGATACGCAGTATTTT. Amino acids: CASSWGRPADTQYF.

The chain recombines TRBV5-1 with TRBJ2-2, with D unclear. Trimming shortened V by 6 bases and J by 7 bases, and 19 bases separated the two germline ends. The CDR3 contains 15 residues. Germline V CDR1 and CDR2: SGHRS, YFSETQ. The CDR3 protein is CASTPRMSGDGELFF. For the CDR3, the DNA is TGCGCCAGCACCCCCAGGATGAGTGGTGACGGGGAGCTGTTTTTT.

This clonotype appeared once. The V and J genes are TRBV9 and TRBJ2-1; the D gene is possibly TRBD2 (5 bases). The V gene lost 6 bases and the J gene lost 0 bases, with 19 bases spanning the gap. Per germline, CDR1 SGDLS and CDR2 YYNGEE. The CDR3 totals 17 residues. The CDR3 DNA reads TGTGCCAGCACCCGCCCAGCCAGCGGAAGCTCCTACAATGAGCAGTTCTTC. It translates to CASTRPASGSSYNEQFF.

The CDR3 bases are TGCAGCGTCCCGGGACAGGGGGTCTCTGGGGCCAACGTCCTGACTTTC. Its protein product is CSVPGQGVSGANVLTF. V usage is TRBV29-1 and J usage is TRBJ2-6; 11 nucleotides align to TRBD1. Unmatched junction bases numbered 4, after V lost 6 bases and J lost 0 bases. The CDR3 length is 16 residues. Germline V lookup: CDR1 SQVTM, CDR2 ANQGSEA. Variable domain in full (rest from reference TRBV29-1 and TRBJ2-6): SAVISQKPSRDICQRGTSLTIQCQVDSQVTMMFWYRQQPGQSLTLIATANQGSEATYESGFVIDKFPISRPNLTFSTLTVSNMSPEDSSIYLCSVPGQGVSGANVLTFGAGSRLTVL.

This sequence joins TRBV7-6 and TRBJ2-7, with TRBD1 identical over 7 bases. V lost 1 base to trimming and J lost 0 bases; unmatched junction nucleotides: 3. This CDR3 is built from 15 residues. CDR1 and CDR2 (germline): SGHVS, FNYEAQ. The DNA for the CDR3 is TGTGCCAGCAGCTTAGACAGGGACAGCTCCTACGAGCAGTACTTC. As protein: CASSLDRDSSYEQYF.

DNA of the CDR3: TGTGCCAGCAGTACCTCCGGGACAGGGTATTCGGGGAATGAGCAGTTCTTC. This translates into CASSTSGTGYSGNEQFF. The rearrangement joins TRBV28 to TRBJ2-1; 9 bases agree with TRBD1. CDR3 length: 17 residues. Germline values: CDR1 MDHEN, CDR2 SYDVKM. The ends lost 5 bases at V and 7 bases at J; junction bases unmatched: 15.